A selection of T cell receptor beta chains follows, all from one sample in a study of OX40 agonist ivuxolimab in advanced cancers. Clones were read by immunoSEQ multiplex PCR, and TCRdb kept only the in-frame ones, dropping some. The data show approximately 68,000 clones, more than 75% seen once. The sequenced sample was CD4+ or CD8+ T cells sorted from blood, obtained in a trial of the OX40 agonist ivuxolimab. The source is an adult with an advanced solid tumor such as melanoma, head and neck, liver or kidney cancer. CDR3s include the opening cysteine and the closing phenylalanine or tryptophan. A D gene is named only where the DNA matches it firmly. The listing skips clone size in some rows; elsewhere it reads once, few, many or a size class.

>TRBJ2-7|TRBV7-2|-|-
TGTGCCAGCAGCTTACCAGGGGGGAACGAGCAGTACTTC
CASSLPGGNEQYF
>TRBJ2-3|TRBV4-1|once|-
TGCGCCAGCAGCCAAGGGGAGTCAGGGACAGATACGCAGTATTTT
CASSQGESGTDTQYF
>TRBJ1-2|TRBV19|-|TRBD1
TGTGCCAGTAGTATAGAGGTTCGGGGACAGGGAAATGGCTACACCTTC
CASSIEVRGQGNGYTF
>TRBJ2-1|TRBV19|-|TRBD2
TGTGCCAGTAAGCGGGATCTGATCGCACCGCAGTTCTTC
CASKRDLIAPQFF
>TRBJ1-1|TRBV18|once|-
TGTGCCAGCTCACAAGGCCAGGGGAACACTGAAGCTTTCTTT
CASSQGQGNTEAFF
>TRBJ1-2|TRBV5-4|-|TRBD1
TGTGCCAGCAGCCAGTCGCCCGACAGGGACTATGGCTACACCTTC
CASSQSPDRDYGYTF
>TRBJ2-7|TRBV5-5|-|-
TGTGCCAGCAGCTTGGAGCCAGGCGACGCCTCCTACGAGCAGTACTTC
CASSLEPGDASYEQYF
>TRBJ2-5|TRBV5-1|-|TRBD2
TGCGCCAGCAGCTTGTATGGGACTAGCGGGGGGGGCCAAGAGACCCAGTACTTC
CASSLYGTSGGGQETQYF
>TRBJ2-5|TRBV18|-|-
TGTGCCAGCTCACCAACAGAAGAGACCCAGTACTTC
CASSPTEETQYF
>TRBJ2-1|TRBV7-2|-|-
TGTGCCAGCAGCTCGGGGCTTAGCTCCTACAATGAGCAGTTCTTC
CASSSGLSSYNEQFF
>TRBJ2-3|TRBV7-2|-|-
TGTGCCAGCAGCGTCAGTAGGGAGACAGATACGCAGTATTTT
CASSVSRETDTQYF
>TRBJ2-7|TRBV6-6|-|-
TGTGCCAGCAGTTACTCGATAGATGAGCAGTACTTC
CASSYSIDEQYF
>TRBJ1-2|TRBV29-1|-|TRBD1
TGCAGCTCCGCAGGGGGTGGCTATGGCTACACCTTC
CSSAGGGYGYTF
>TRBJ1-6|TRBV4-1|-|-
TGCGCCAGCAGCCAAGTACCGGGACAAAATAATTCACCCCTCCACTTT
CASSQVPGQNNSPLHF
>TRBJ2-5|TRBV7-2|-|-
TGTGCCAGCACCCCGCGGAGGGAGACCCAGTACTTC
CASTPRRETQYF
>TRBJ2-1|TRBV7-3|-|TRBD1
TGTGCCAGCAGCTTGGACAGGGTGGGGGAGCAGTTCTTC
CASSLDRVGEQFF
>TRBJ1-4|TRBV7-9|-|-
TGTGCCAGCAGCCCGGACAGCCTTGGGCTGTTTTTT
CASSPDSLGLFF
>TRBJ2-1|TRBV10-1|-|TRBD2
TGCGCCAGCAGTGATAGCGGGGTTGAGCAGTTCTTC
CASSDSGVEQFF
>TRBJ1-2|TRBV4-3|-|-
TGCGCCAGCAGCCAGCAGACGGAGGGGTATGGCTACACCTTC
CASSQQTEGYGYTF
>TRBJ1-4|TRBV6-6|-|TRBD1
TGTGCCAGCAGTTACGGAATCGGGACAGTGGGAAAACTGTTTTTT
CASSYGIGTVGKLFF
>TRBJ1-2|TRBV7-2|-|-
TGTGCCAGCAGCGGGACGGTAGCTAACTATGGCTACACCTTC
CASSGTVANYGYTF
>TRBJ2-4|TRBV6-1|once|-
TGTGCCAGCAGCGTTTACAGGGAGAACATTCAGTACTTC
CASSVYRENIQYF
>TRBJ1-6|TRBV28|-|TRBD1
TGTGCCAGCAGTTGGCAGGGACAGGGAAGATCACCCCTCCACTTT
CASSWQGQGRSPLHF
>TRBJ1-2|TRBV29-1|once|TRBD1
TGCAGCGTTCTACAGGGGGAGTATGGCTACACCTTC
CSVLQGEYGYTF
>TRBJ2-1|TRBV4-3|-|-
TGCGCCAGCAGCCAAGAAATCCCACTTGTGAATGAGCAGTTCTTC
CASSQEIPLVNEQFF
>TRBJ1-1|TRBV19|once|-
TGTGCCAGTAGTAACCGACTTGTCGCGTTGAACACTGAAGCTTTCTTT
CASSNRLVALNTEAFF
>TRBJ2-2|TRBV6-5|-|TRBD1
TGTGCCAGCAGTCCCGGGACAGGGGACGGGGAGCTGTTTTTT
CASSPGTGDGELFF
>TRBJ2-7|TRBV5-4|once|TRBD1
TGTGCCAGCAGCTTCCGGGACAGGGGCGAGCAGTACTTC
CASSFRDRGEQYF
>TRBJ2-1|TRBV29-1|-|TRBD1
TGCAGCCTCCGCAGGGGGACAGGGGGCAATGAGCAGTTCTTC
CSLRRGTGGNEQFF
>TRBJ1-1|TRBV28|once|TRBD1
TGTGCCAGCATTAGGACAGGGGGCCCTGAAGCTTTCTTT
CASIRTGGPEAFF
>TRBJ1-3|TRBV7-8|once|-
TGTGCCAGCAGCTCATCGGGGAGCTCTGGAAACACCATATATTTT
CASSSSGSSGNTIYF
>TRBJ1-4|TRBV30|few|-
TGTGCCTGGAGGGGGACCGGGAGGGAAAAACTGTTTTTT
CAWRGTGREKLFF